The rows below give T cell receptor beta chains drawn from one sample of a study of T cell responses to AZD1222 COVID-19 vaccine. Sequencing used immunoSEQ multiplex PCR; TCRdb keeps in-frame clones, though not all of them. The table includes 82,000 or so clones, more than 90% detected once. The sample was peripheral blood, taken on day 0 of AZD1222 vaccination. Receptor source: an adult in good health. The CDR3 runs from the conserved cysteine through the conserved F or W. Fields, in order: V gene, J gene, clone size, D gene, CDR3 DNA, CDR3 protein. A D gene is named only where the DNA matches it firmly. Clone sizes are given selectively: once, few, many, or a class where the clone is expanded.

v_call: TRBV6-5
j_call: TRBJ2-7
clone_size: once
d_call: TRBD2
cdr3_nt: TGTGCCAGCAGACCTGCCCTAGCGGGGACCTACGAGCAGTACTTC
cdr3_aa: CASRPALAGTYEQYF

v_call: TRBV14
j_call: TRBJ1-1
clone_size: .
d_call: .
cdr3_nt: TGTGCCAGCAGCCAGAGGACGAAGGCGGGTGCTTTCTTT
cdr3_aa: CASSQRTKAGAFF

v_call: TRBV6-6
j_call: TRBJ2-1
clone_size: .
d_call: TRBD1
cdr3_nt: TGTGCCAGCAGTGTACAGGGGGCAACCTACAATGAGCAGTTCTTC
cdr3_aa: CASSVQGATYNEQFF

v_call: TRBV9
j_call: TRBJ1-1
clone_size: .
d_call: TRBD1
cdr3_nt: TGTGCCAGCAGCGAGACCGGGACAGTTGACGCTTTCTTT
cdr3_aa: CASSETGTVDAFF

v_call: TRBV5-5
j_call: TRBJ2-3
clone_size: .
d_call: .
cdr3_nt: TGTGCCAGCAGCTTGGCGTCGGTGAGCACAGATACGCAGTATTTT
cdr3_aa: CASSLASVSTDTQYF

v_call: TRBV6-2/TRBV6-3
j_call: TRBJ2-7
clone_size: .
d_call: .
cdr3_nt: TGTGCCAGCAGCCCCAGGCGGAGCTCCTACGAGCAGTACTTC
cdr3_aa: CASSPRRSSYEQYF

v_call: TRBV28
j_call: TRBJ2-7
clone_size: .
d_call: .
cdr3_nt: TGTGCCAGCAGTTTGGGGCCGATAACCTCCTACGAGCAGTACTTC
cdr3_aa: CASSLGPITSYEQYF

v_call: TRBV19
j_call: TRBJ2-1
clone_size: once
d_call: .
cdr3_nt: TGTGCCAGTAGTATAGATCATCCAACGCAGGGAAATGAGCAGTTCTTC
cdr3_aa: CASSIDHPTQGNEQFF

v_call: TRBV7-2
j_call: TRBJ2-3
clone_size: .
d_call: .
cdr3_nt: TGTGCCAGCAGTCCTCCGGGAGTGGATACGCAGTATTTT
cdr3_aa: CASSPPGVDTQYF

v_call: TRBV3-1/TRBV3-2
j_call: TRBJ2-7
clone_size: .
d_call: .
cdr3_nt: TGTGCCAGCAGCCAAGGCACCTACGAGCAGTACTTC
cdr3_aa: CASSQGTYEQYF

v_call: TRBV28
j_call: TRBJ2-3
clone_size: .
d_call: .
cdr3_nt: TGTGCCAGCAGTATTAACTGGGGAGAGGATACGCAGTATTTT
cdr3_aa: CASSINWGEDTQYF

v_call: TRBV3-1/TRBV3-2
j_call: TRBJ2-1
clone_size: few
d_call: .
cdr3_nt: TGTGCCAGCAGCCCTCGAGTAAGGGATGAGCAGTTCTTC
cdr3_aa: CASSPRVRDEQFF

v_call: TRBV19
j_call: TRBJ2-1
clone_size: .
d_call: .
cdr3_nt: TGTGCCAGTAGTATAGATCAAGGGATTGAGCAGTTCTTC
cdr3_aa: CASSIDQGIEQFF

v_call: TRBV7-9
j_call: TRBJ1-2
clone_size: .
d_call: .
cdr3_nt: TGTGCCAGCAGCTTAGCCCCGACAGGAGGACCCGGTTGGGGCTACACCTTC
cdr3_aa: CASSLAPTGGPGWGYTF

v_call: TRBV3-1/TRBV3-2
j_call: TRBJ2-7
clone_size: .
d_call: .
cdr3_nt: TGTGCCAGCAGCTCCCGTGGGGGGCCCTTCTACGAGCAGTACTTC
cdr3_aa: CASSSRGGPFYEQYF

v_call: TRBV11-3
j_call: TRBJ1-2
clone_size: .
d_call: TRBD1
cdr3_nt: TGTGCCAGCAGCTCAGGACAGGATAAAGCAGGCTACACCTTC
cdr3_aa: CASSSGQDKAGYTF

v_call: TRBV10-2
j_call: TRBJ1-5
clone_size: .
d_call: TRBD1
cdr3_nt: TGCGCCAGCAGGGACAGGGGTCAGCCCCAGCATTTT
cdr3_aa: CASRDRGQPQHF

v_call: TRBV7-3
j_call: TRBJ2-5
clone_size: .
d_call: .
cdr3_nt: TGTGCCAGCAGCTTAACCGGGACGTCAGTCGAGACCCAGTACTTC
cdr3_aa: CASSLTGTSVETQYF

v_call: TRBV18
j_call: TRBJ1-2
clone_size: few
d_call: .
cdr3_nt: TGTGCCAGCTCACCCGCGACGGAGAACTATGGCTACACCTTC
cdr3_aa: CASSPATENYGYTF

v_call: TRBV25-1
j_call: TRBJ1-1
clone_size: .
d_call: .
cdr3_nt: TGTGCCAGCACCGATCTCCGGGGCCAAGGCGCTGAAGCTTTCTTT
cdr3_aa: CASTDLRGQGAEAFF

v_call: TRBV30
j_call: TRBJ2-6
clone_size: .
d_call: TRBD1
cdr3_nt: TGTGCCTGGAGTCCGACAGGGGCAATCTCTGGGGCCAACGTCCTGACTTTC
cdr3_aa: CAWSPTGAISGANVLTF

v_call: TRBV3-1/TRBV3-2
j_call: TRBJ2-3
clone_size: .
d_call: TRBD2
cdr3_nt: TGTGCCAGCAGCCCGAGCGGGGGCTTCACAGATACGCAGTATTTT
cdr3_aa: CASSPSGGFTDTQYF

v_call: TRBV10-2
j_call: TRBJ2-3
clone_size: once
d_call: TRBD1
cdr3_nt: TGCGCCAGCATTGACAGGGGGCGCGTCACAGATACGCAGTATTTT
cdr3_aa: CASIDRGRVTDTQYF

v_call: TRBV4-2
j_call: TRBJ1-1
clone_size: .
d_call: .
cdr3_nt: TGTGCCAGCAGCCAAGAATCGCAGGGCCTGAACACTGAAGCTTTCTTT
cdr3_aa: CASSQESQGLNTEAFF

v_call: TRBV19
j_call: TRBJ2-3
clone_size: .
d_call: .
cdr3_nt: TGTGCCAGTAGTCCCTTGGCAGGAATGGGCACAGATACGCAGTATTTT
cdr3_aa: CASSPLAGMGTDTQYF

v_call: TRBV28
j_call: TRBJ2-7
clone_size: few
d_call: TRBD1
cdr3_nt: TGTGCCAGCAGTTCGGACAGGGGGCTTTTATTC
cdr3_aa: CASSSDRGLLF

v_call: TRBV28
j_call: TRBJ2-6
clone_size: .
d_call: .
cdr3_nt: TGTGCCAGCAGTCCCCAGGGGCGTGGGGCCAACGTCCTGACTTTC
cdr3_aa: CASSPQGRGANVLTF

v_call: TRBV7-9
j_call: TRBJ2-6
clone_size: .
d_call: TRBD1
cdr3_nt: TGTGCCAGCAGCTTAGTACAGGGGGCAAACTCTGGGGCCAACGTCCTGACTTTC
cdr3_aa: CASSLVQGANSGANVLTF

v_call: TRBV19
j_call: TRBJ2-5
clone_size: .
d_call: .
cdr3_nt: TGTGCCAGTAGTATAGGATGGGGGCGCGAAGAGACCCAGTACTTC
cdr3_aa: CASSIGWGREETQYF

v_call: TRBV5-1
j_call: TRBJ2-2
clone_size: .
d_call: .
cdr3_nt: TGCGCCAGCAGCCAAAGGGGACAAGCGAACACCGGGGAGCTGTTTTTT
cdr3_aa: CASSQRGQANTGELFF

v_call: TRBV7-2
j_call: TRBJ2-7
clone_size: .
d_call: .
cdr3_nt: TGTGCCAGCAGCTTAGGATTCACCTACGAGCAGTACTTC
cdr3_aa: CASSLGFTYEQYF

v_call: TRBV28
j_call: TRBJ2-3
clone_size: .
d_call: .
cdr3_nt: TGTGCCAGCAGTTTTGAAGCGGTGGGCACAGATACGCAGTATTTT
cdr3_aa: CASSFEAVGTDTQYF

v_call: TRBV10-3
j_call: TRBJ1-2
clone_size: .
d_call: TRBD1
cdr3_nt: TGTGCCATCAGTGCGACAGGGGAGGGCTACACCTTC
cdr3_aa: CAISATGEGYTF

v_call: TRBV5-1
j_call: TRBJ2-5
clone_size: .
d_call: .
cdr3_nt: TGCGCCAGCAGCAGAACAGGACAACAAGAGACCCAGTACTTC
cdr3_aa: CASSRTGQQETQYF

v_call: TRBV6-1
j_call: TRBJ2-7
clone_size: .
d_call: .
cdr3_nt: TGTGCCAGCAGTGAAGAGGCGGGGGCCAGCTACGAGCAGTACTTC
cdr3_aa: CASSEEAGASYEQYF

v_call: TRBV5-1
j_call: TRBJ2-3
clone_size: .
d_call: TRBD1
cdr3_nt: TGCGCCAGCAGCTTGGGGCCAGGGGGTCCAGATACGCAGTATTTT
cdr3_aa: CASSLGPGGPDTQYF

v_call: TRBV7-8
j_call: TRBJ1-2
clone_size: .
d_call: .
cdr3_nt: TGTGCCAGCAGCCGATGGACAAGCAATAACTATGGCTACACCTTC
cdr3_aa: CASSRWTSNNYGYTF

v_call: TRBV6-1
j_call: TRBJ2-3
clone_size: .
d_call: .
cdr3_nt: TGTGCCAGCAGTGAATTGAGGGGCAGCACAGATACGCAGTATTTT
cdr3_aa: CASSELRGSTDTQYF

v_call: TRBV30
j_call: TRBJ1-4
clone_size: .
d_call: .
cdr3_nt: TGTGCCTGGGTTCCAGGGAAGATAGTGACTAATGAAAAACTGTTTTTT
cdr3_aa: CAWVPGKIVTNEKLFF

v_call: TRBV13
j_call: TRBJ2-7
clone_size: .
d_call: .
cdr3_nt: TGTGCCAGCAGCTTAGGGGATAGCTCCTACGAGCAGTACTTC
cdr3_aa: CASSLGDSSYEQYF

v_call: TRBV19
j_call: TRBJ1-1
clone_size: few
d_call: .
cdr3_nt: TGTGCCAGTAGTACCTCGGGAAGGACTGAAGCTTTCTTT
cdr3_aa: CASSTSGRTEAFF

v_call: TRBV18
j_call: TRBJ2-1
clone_size: .
d_call: TRBD2
cdr3_nt: TGTGCCAGCTCACCGCAGACTAGCGGGGGGCGTGAGCAGTTCTTC
cdr3_aa: CASSPQTSGGREQFF

v_call: TRBV6-2/TRBV6-3
j_call: TRBJ2-3
clone_size: .
d_call: TRBD2
cdr3_nt: TGTGCCAGCAGCCTCCGAGGTAGCGGGGGGGCCTATAGCACAGATACGCAGTATTTT
cdr3_aa: CASSLRGSGGAYSTDTQYF

v_call: TRBV6-6
j_call: TRBJ2-2
clone_size: .
d_call: .
cdr3_nt: TGTGCCAGCAGTTACTCGAGCCTCCACGGGGAGCTGTTTTTT
cdr3_aa: CASSYSSLHGELFF

v_call: TRBV5-1
j_call: TRBJ2-3
clone_size: .
d_call: .
cdr3_nt: TGCGCCAGCAGCTCGGCAACAGCTGGCACAGATACGCAGTATTTT
cdr3_aa: CASSSATAGTDTQYF

v_call: TRBV28
j_call: TRBJ1-4
clone_size: .
d_call: .
cdr3_nt: TGTGCCAGCAGATCCGGGACAAGGAGCGAAAAACTGTTTTTT
cdr3_aa: CASRSGTRSEKLFF

v_call: TRBV2
j_call: TRBJ1-6
clone_size: .
d_call: .
cdr3_nt: TGTGCCAGCAGCGGCCGGAAGAGCTCCTATAATTCACCCCTCCACTTT
cdr3_aa: CASSGRKSSYNSPLHF

v_call: TRBV5-5
j_call: TRBJ2-7
clone_size: .
d_call: .
cdr3_nt: TGTGCCAGCAGCTTGTACAGGGTCTACGAGCAGTACTTC
cdr3_aa: CASSLYRVYEQYF

v_call: TRBV28
j_call: TRBJ2-2
clone_size: .
d_call: .
cdr3_nt: TGTGCCAGCAGTTTCTGGGGCGCCACGAACACCGGGGAGCTGTTTTTT
cdr3_aa: CASSFWGATNTGELFF

v_call: TRBV3-1/TRBV3-2
j_call: TRBJ1-3
clone_size: .
d_call: .
cdr3_nt: TGTGCCAGCAGTCGCGGGACGGCTGGAAACACCATATATTTT
cdr3_aa: CASSRGTAGNTIYF

v_call: TRBV11-1
j_call: TRBJ1-2
clone_size: .
d_call: .
cdr3_nt: TGTGCCAGCAGCTCAGGAAGGGACGGAACCTATGGCTACACCTTC
cdr3_aa: CASSSGRDGTYGYTF

v_call: TRBV5-8
j_call: TRBJ1-5
clone_size: once
d_call: TRBD1
cdr3_nt: TGTGCCAGCAGCTTGGAAGACAGGGAGGGGCAGCCCCAGCATTTT
cdr3_aa: CASSLEDREGQPQHF

v_call: TRBV6-5
j_call: TRBJ2-6
clone_size: .
d_call: .
cdr3_nt: TGTGCCAGCAGAGGGGACACTGGGGCCAACGTCCTGACTTTC
cdr3_aa: CASRGDTGANVLTF